These 30 T cell receptor beta chains were all obtained from the same sample, sequenced in a study of OX40 agonist ivuxolimab in advanced cancers. Sequenced by immunoSEQ multiplex PCR; TCRdb stores in-frame clones only, minus some. Of 48,000 or so clones in the sample, approximately 90% were seen once. The sequenced sample was CD4+ or CD8+ T cells sorted from blood, obtained in a trial of the OX40 agonist ivuxolimab. These receptors all come from an adult with an advanced solid tumor such as melanoma, head and neck, liver or kidney cancer.

This clone has just one count. The chain links TRBV9 to TRBJ2-3; D remains unclear. The CDR3 is 12 residues long. Germline V gene sequence: CDR1 SGDLS, CDR2 YYNGEE. V lost 3 bases to trimming and J lost 6 bases, with 8 bases between them. The CDR3: CASSALSDTQYF. CDR3 in DNA: TGTGCCAGCAGCGCCCTCTCGGATACGCAGTATTTT.

There are a few counts of this clone. The CDR3 bases are TGTGCCAGCAGTTCAGGACTGGGAATGAACACTGAAGCTTTCTTT. Protein product: CASSSGLGMNTEAFF. The rearrangement joins TRBV5-4 to TRBJ1-1; no definite D call. The CDR3 extends over 15 amino acids. Germline V lookup: CDR1 SGHNT, CDR2 YYREEE (reference sequence). Trimming left V 5 bases short and J 0 bases short, with 14 bases between.

The chain is built from TRBV20-1 and TRBJ2-7, with D possibly being TRBD1 or TRBD2 (6 bases each). Trimming pared 3 bases from V and 6 bases from J, leaving 9 bases between. The germline gives CDR1 DFQATT, CDR2 SNEGSKA (reference sequence). The CDR3 loop spans 11 amino acids. The CDR3 coding sequence is TGCAGTGCTAGCTGGGGGGCCGAGCAGTACTTC. Amino acids: CSASWGAEQYF.

This clone was seen just once. This sequence joins TRBV28 and TRBJ2-1; 7 nucleotides agree with TRBD1. V gave up 4 bases and J gave up 3 bases; unmatched junction bases: 21. Germline loops: CDR1 MDHEN, CDR2 SYDVKM. CDR3 length: 20 amino acids. The CDR3, as DNA: TGTGCCAGCAGTTCGCCGAGTATAGGGGACAGCAAAACTTTCTACAATGAGCAGTTCTTC. Translated: CASSSPSIGDSKTFYNEQFF.

This clone has a single count. The V call is TRBV11-2, the J call TRBJ2-7; a weak D match, TRBD1 (5 bases). The V end was cut by 1 base, the J end by 3 bases, with 13 bases between. This CDR3 is built from 15 residues. Germline assignment: CDR1 SGHAT and CDR2 FQNNGV. This chain's CDR3 is CASSLVYRLDYEQYF. CDR3 in DNA: TGTGCCAGCAGCTTAGTTTACAGGTTGGACTACGAGCAGTACTTC.

The genes are TRBV28 and TRBJ2-5, with D possibly TRBD1 on 6 matching bases. Germline CDR1 MDHEN, CDR2 SYDVKM. The CDR3 loop spans 16 amino acids. V was pared by 2 bases and J by 7 bases, with 20 bases between. The CDR3 region has the DNA TGTGCCAGCAGTTTAGGCCCCCCAGGGGCTGGGGGGACCCAGTACTTC. Protein: CASSLGPPGAGGTQYF. Full variable domain (rest looked up from reference TRBV28 and TRBJ2-5): DVKVTQSSRYLVKRTGEKVFLECVQDMDHENMFWYRQDPGLGLRLIYFSYDVKMKEKGDIPEGYSVSREKKERFSLILESASTNQTSMYLCASSLGPPGAGGTQYFGPGTRLLVL.

Comments on this clone: This is likely a read error, given that the CDR3 carries no conserved phenylalanine or tryptophan at its end. Because the CDR3's place on the DNA is in doubt, the DNA is left out and the CDR3 is given as listed by TCRdb. The chain carries TRBV19 and TRBJ1-2; the DNA was not used to check the table's D call, TRBD1. Inclusive of both ends, the CDR3 amounts to 11 amino acids. The germline CDR1 and CDR2 sequences are LNHDA and SQIVND (reference sequence). CDR3 loop: CASSMAAGPSS.

V is TRBV10-3 and J is TRBJ1-6; the D gene is possibly TRBD1 (6 bases). The CDR3 has 16 residues. Per germline, CDR1 ENHRY and CDR2 SYGVKD. Trimming pared 3 bases from V and 0 bases from J, leaving 9 bases between. CDR3 nucleotides: TGTGCCATCAGTGAATGGGGGGCCTCCTATAATTCACCCCTCCACTTT. It translates to CAISEWGASYNSPLHF.

The chain employs TRBV7-9 and TRBJ1-1; D uncertain. The V end was cut by 5 bases, the J end by 4 bases, with 11 bases between. Germline values: CDR1 SEHNR, CDR2 FQNEAQ (reference sequence). This CDR3 is built from 13 residues. The CDR3 coding sequence is TGTGCCAGCAGCCTCGGGTACGGCACTGAAGCTTTCTTT. Encoded protein: CASSLGYGTEAFF.

This chain links TRBV7-9 with TRBJ2-7, with a possible D match to TRBD2 (5 bases). The V gene's germline CDR1 is SEHNR and CDR2 FQNEAQ (reference sequence). V was pared by 6 bases and J by 5 bases, with 14 bases between. CDR3 length equals 13 residues. CDR3 nucleotide sequence: TGTGCCAGCAGGGGGAGCAGTCCGGACGAGCAGTACTTC. Translation: CASRGSSPDEQYF.

V is TRBV29-1 and J is TRBJ2-2; 8 positions match TRBD2. Germline lookup yields CDR1 SQVTM and CDR2 ANQGSEA. CDR3 size: 14 residues. Trimming at V came to 3 bases and at J to 6 bases, leaving 6 bases not matched to a gene. This CDR3 reads CSVESVTSAGELFF. The CDR3, as DNA: TGCAGCGTTGAGTCCGTGACTAGCGCCGGGGAGCTGTTTTTT.

The chain is built from TRBV6-6 and TRBJ2-2; 11 bases are shared with TRBD1. Per the germline V gene, CDR1 is MNHNY and CDR2 is SVGAGI (reference sequence). The CDR3 covers 14 residues. V dropped 2 bases and J dropped 11; count of bases not matched to a gene: 4. CDR3 region: CASSYPGQGAELFF. The CDR3 nucleotides read TGTGCCAGCAGTTACCCCGGACAGGGGGCTGAGCTGTTTTTT.

The genes are TRBV5-1 and TRBJ2-5; no firm D call. Trimming left V 0 bases short and J 5 bases short, with 14 bases between. CDR3 length: 15 residues. Germline lookup yields CDR1 SGHRS and CDR2 YFSETQ. The CDR3 loop is CASSLDGSAGETQYF. The CDR3 coding sequence is TGCGCCAGCAGCTTGGACGGCTCCGCCGGGGAGACCCAGTACTTC. Combining the CDR3 with reference TRBV5-1 and TRBJ2-5 gives the whole variable domain KAGVTQTPRYLIKTRGQQVTLSCSPISGHRSVSWYQQTPGQGLQFLFEYFSETQRNKGNFPGRFSGRQFSNSRSEMNVSTLELGDSALYLCASSLDGSAGETQYFGPGTRLLVL.

The chain links TRBV19 to TRBJ1-1; possible D gene TRBD1, 5 bases. Germline values: CDR1 LNHDA, CDR2 SQIVND (reference sequence). The length of the CDR3 is 13 residues. Between the trimmed V and J ends, which lost 7 bases and 4 bases, there was a span of 13 bases. The CDR3 loop reads CASINGGGTEAFF. In nucleotides, the CDR3 is TGTGCCAGTATAAACGGGGGAGGCACTGAAGCTTTCTTT.

V is TRBV6-6 and J is TRBJ2-7; 7 nucleotides match TRBD1. The ends lost 2 bases at V and 5 bases at J; junction bases unmatched: 3. The germline gives CDR1 MNHNY, CDR2 SVGAGI (reference sequence). This CDR3 spans 13 amino acids. The CDR3 sequence: CASSYTTGNEQYF. Written as DNA, the CDR3 is TGTGCCAGCAGTTACACGACAGGGAACGAGCAGTACTTC.

The chain couples TRBV7-2 to TRBJ2-1; D ambiguous. V lost 6 bases and J lost 5, with 17 bases in between. The germline gives CDR1 SGHTA, CDR2 FQGNSA. This CDR3 has 15 amino acids. The CDR3 nucleotides are TGTGCCAGCAGTTCCCCTCTCGGTGAAGACAATGAGCAGTTCTTC. Amino acid sequence: CASSSPLGEDNEQFF.

J is TRBJ2-7 and V is TRBV7-9; TRBD1 aligns across 8 bases. The length of the CDR3 is 15 residues. CDR1 is SEHNR and CDR2 is FQNEAQ in the germline V gene (reference sequence). Losses at the gene ends were 5 bases for V and 3 bases for J; bases not matched to a gene: 9. CDR3 sequence: CASSAPPGQDYEQYF. For the CDR3, the DNA is TGTGCCAGCAGCGCCCCGCCGGGACAGGACTACGAGCAGTACTTC.

The chain carries TRBV2 and TRBJ2-3; 8 bases are a match to TRBD1. The CDR3 is 17 residues long. The V segment lost 2 bases and the J segment 2 bases; nucleotides outside the gene matches: 9. The V gene's germline CDR1 is SNHLY and CDR2 FYNNEI. CDR3 in amino acids: CASSESLGTGITDTQYF. Written as DNA, the CDR3 is TGTGCCAGCAGTGAATCCCTAGGGACAGGAATCACAGATACGCAGTATTTT.

This clone showed up many times. The genes are TRBV4-1 and TRBJ1-1; possibly TRBD1 for D (5 bases). From germline, CDR1 is MGHRA and CDR2 YSYEKL. The CDR3 totals 14 residues. Trimming left V 7 bases short and J 1 base short, with 13 bases between. This chain's CDR3 is CASTPGGWNTEAFF. CDR3 DNA sequence: TGCGCCAGCACCCCGGGGGGGTGGAACACTGAAGCTTTCTTT.

The chain has TRBV19 and TRBJ1-1, with TRBD1 matching 9 bases. CDR1 is LNHDA, CDR2 SQIVND, per germline (reference sequence). Trimming cost V 3 bases and J 1 base; bases outside gene matches: 3. This CDR3 spans 15 amino acids. The CDR3 loop reads CASSIGTGRNTEAFF. CDR3 bases: TGTGCCAGTAGTATTGGGACAGGGAGGAACACTGAAGCTTTCTTT. Using reference TRBV19 and TRBJ1-1 for the parts outside the CDR3, the full variable domain is DGGITQSPKYLFRKEGQNVTLSCEQNLNHDAMYWYRQDPGQGLRLIYYSQIVNDFQKGDIAEGYSVSREKKESFPLTVTSAQKNPTAFYLCASSIGTGRNTEAFFGQGTRLTVV.

In DNA form, the CDR3 reads TGTGCCAGCAGTGGGAAGAACACCGGGGAGCTGTTTTTT. The encoded protein is CASSGKNTGELFF. The chain has TRBV7-9 and TRBJ2-2, with D unclear. V was clipped by 6 bases and J by 1 base, with 6 bases between them. The germline V gene encodes CDR1 SEHNR and CDR2 FQNEAQ (reference sequence). The CDR3 spans 13 residues.

V and J are TRBV4-3 and TRBJ2-7; D may be TRBD1 (7 bases). CDR1 is LGHNA and CDR2 is YSLEER in the germline V gene. The CDR3 is 18 amino acids. Trimming took off 1 base at V and 2 bases at J, with 21 bases between the two ends. The CDR3 loop is CASSQVRGGGNTPYEQYF. CDR3 coding DNA: TGCGCCAGCAGCCAAGTGCGAGGAGGGGGCAATACTCCCTACGAGCAGTACTTC.

The chain is built from TRBV19 and TRBJ2-3, with 14 bases lining up with TRBD2. The CDR3 is 15 residues long. With 6 bases clipped from V and 5 bases from J, the junction kept 4 bases outside the gene matches. Germline CDR1 is LNHDA and CDR2 is SQIVND (reference sequence). CDR3 region: CASSRLAGGQDTQYF. CDR3 DNA sequence: TGTGCCAGTAGCCGACTAGCGGGGGGGCAAGATACGCAGTATTTT.

CDR3 sequence (DNA): TGTGCCTGGAGTGTAGTTGGGGCCAACGTCCTGACTTTC. Its translation: CAWSVVGANVLTF. The chain couples TRBV30 to TRBJ2-6; D gene uncertain. Trimming cost V 0 bases and J 3 bases, with 3 bases left between them. The germline V gene encodes CDR1 GTSNPN and CDR2 SVGIG (reference sequence). The CDR3 is 13 amino acids.

The CDR3 protein is CASSAGTSGGNEQFF. As DNA, the CDR3 is TGTGCCAGCAGCGCTGGGACTAGCGGGGGGAATGAGCAGTTCTTC. The chain has TRBV11-2 and TRBJ2-1; 15 bases line up with TRBD2. J gave up 7 bases and V 5 bases, and 3 bases lay outside the gene matches. The CDR3 runs to 15 residues. Germline V lookup: CDR1 SGHAT, CDR2 FQNNGV.

This clone turned up a few times. The rearrangement uses TRBV9 and TRBJ2-4; weak D call: TRBD2 (6 bases). Germline V lookup: CDR1 SGDLS, CDR2 YYNGEE. V was cut by 0 bases and J by 9 bases, with 10 bases left in between. The length of the CDR3 is 13 residues. CDR3 in DNA: TGTGCCAGCAGCGTAGGGGGGGATGCCATTCAGTACTTC. It specifies CASSVGGDAIQYF.

The chain links TRBV4-3 to TRBJ1-3; D is unresolved. V was trimmed by 1 base and J by 4 bases, leaving 11 bases between them. Germline-derived CDR1 and CDR2 are LGHNA and YSLEER. The CDR3 sequence is 15 residues long. The DNA for the CDR3 is TGCGCCAGCAGCCAAGGTGTGGCCGTCGGAAACACCATATATTTT. Its translation: CASSQGVAVGNTIYF.

The chain links TRBV9 to TRBJ2-3, with D perhaps matching TRBD2 (5 bases). CDR1 is SGDLS and CDR2 is YYNGEE in the germline V gene. This CDR3 has 16 amino acids. Deletions cut 0 bases from V and 2 bases from J, with 13 bases between. DNA of the CDR3: TGTGCCAGCAGCGTAGGGTTGAGGGCCCCCACAGATACGCAGTATTTT. This sequence encodes CASSVGLRAPTDTQYF.

This clone turned up a few times. This chain's CDR3 is CASIQQGAAAGYTF. CDR3 nucleotide sequence: TGTGCCAGTATTCAACAGGGGGCAGCTGCCGGCTACACCTTC. The V gene is TRBV19, the J gene TRBJ1-2; the match to TRBD1 covers 9 bases. CDR3 length: 14 residues. CDR1 and CDR2 (germline): LNHDA, SQIVND (reference sequence). Trimming took 7 bases from V and 8 from J; bases not matched to a gene: 11.

V gene TRBV11-2 combines with J gene TRBJ2-1; D is perhaps TRBD1 or TRBD2 (5 bases each). Germline values: CDR1 SGHAT, CDR2 FQNNGV. The CDR3 covers 13 residues. V was clipped by 5 bases and J by 7 bases, with 12 bases between them. DNA for the CDR3: TGTGCCAGCAGCACCGGGGCCGGGAATGAGCAGTTCTTC. Its translation is CASSTGAGNEQFF.